These 8 T cell receptor beta chains were all obtained from the same sample, sequenced in a study of shared clonotypes between healthy human individuals. The method was immunoSEQ multiplex PCR; TCRdb's version includes in-frame clones alone and lacks a portion of them. The top ten hold under 0.65% of the sample, which has 800,000 to 1,200,000 clones, 70% to 80% seen once. Sequencing used memory CD4+ T cells from PBMCs. The subset here: CD45RA-negative fraction. The receptors stem from a man between 18 and 35 years old in good health. Some clones in this sample may be carry-over from other donors' samples.

In this sample, this clone turned up a few times. The rearrangement links TRBV5-1 to TRBJ2-3; D not certain. V lost 4 bases, J lost 0 bases, and 12 bases lay in between. The CDR3 spans 15 residues. Germline V lookup: CDR1 SGHRS, CDR2 YFSETQ. As DNA, the CDR3 is TGCGCCAGCAGCCAAACCTCCACTAGCACAGATACGCAGTATTTT. Its translation is CASSQTSTSTDTQYF.

The CDR3 DNA sequence: TGCGCCAGCAGCTCCTCAGCGGTAACCTACAATGAGCAGTTCTTC. Translating it yields CASSSSAVTYNEQFF. V is TRBV4-3 and J is TRBJ2-1; TRBD2 is a possible D gene (5 bases). This CDR3 is 15 amino acids long. Germline CDR1 reads LGHNA; CDR2 reads YSLEER. V was shortened by 5 bases and J by 2 bases, with 13 bases between the two germline ends.

This chain links TRBV5-1 with TRBJ1-1, with D possibly TRBD1 on 5 matching bases. The germline V gene has CDR1 SGHRS and CDR2 YFSETQ. V lost 4 bases to trimming and J lost 1 base, with 8 bases between them. This CDR3 is built from 13 residues. This CDR3 reads CASSPGQNTEAFF. CDR3 nucleotides: TGCGCCAGCAGCCCAGGACAGAACACTGAAGCTTTCTTT.

The rearrangement uses TRBV28 and TRBJ2-1; D may be TRBD2 (5 bases). The CDR3 length is 14 residues. V dropped 3 bases and J dropped 4 bases, with 10 bases sitting between them. Germline V lookup: CDR1 MDHEN, CDR2 SYDVKM. The CDR3 region is CASSLRARYNEQFF. Written as DNA, the CDR3 is TGTGCCAGCAGTTTGAGGGCCCGTTACAATGAGCAGTTCTTC.

This clone was recorded at least ten times. The V call is TRBV9, the J call TRBJ1-1, with D possibly matching TRBD1 (6 bases). The CDR3 is made up of 15 amino acids. Trimming took 4 bases from V and 4 from J, leaving 17 bases between them. Germline V gene data show CDR1 as SGDLS and CDR2 as YYNGEE. The CDR3 region is CASSSRGGAITEAFF. The CDR3 nucleotides are TGTGCCAGCAGCTCTCGAGGGGGAGCAATCACTGAAGCTTTCTTT.

V usage is TRBV5-5 and J usage is TRBJ1-2; D possibly corresponds to TRBD1 (6 bases). From germline, CDR1 is SGHKS and CDR2 YYEKEE (reference sequence). With 1 base removed from V and 7 bases from J, the gap between germline ends came to 14 bases. The CDR3 runs to 14 residues. The CDR3 sequence is CASSLWGAEAGYTF. The CDR3 DNA sequence: TGTGCCAGCAGCTTGTGGGGGGCGGAGGCTGGCTACACCTTC. The full variable domain, with the rest looked up from reference TRBV5-5 and TRBJ1-2, is DAGVTQSPTHLIKTRGQQVTLRCSPISGHKSVSWYQQVLGQGPQFIFQYYEKEERGRGNFPDRFSARQFPNYSSELNVNALLLGDSALYLCASSLWGAEAGYTFGSGTRLTVV.

The chain couples TRBV7-9 to TRBJ2-5; possibly TRBD1 for D (5 bases). V was clipped by 3 bases and J by 3 bases, with 14 bases between them. This CDR3 region has 15 residues. Germline V gene data show CDR1 as SEHNR and CDR2 as FQNEAQ (reference sequence). CDR3 in amino acids: CASSFSRPGKETQYF. The CDR3 DNA reads TGTGCCAGCAGCTTCTCTCGTCCAGGGAAAGAGACCCAGTACTTC.

This clone was found a few times. The chain carries TRBV18 and TRBJ2-5; no reliable D call. Germline values: CDR1 KGHSH, CDR2 LQKENI. The CDR3 length is 12 residues. The V end lost 6 bases, the J end lost 5 bases, and 10 bases lay between the germline ends. The DNA of the CDR3 is TGTGCCAGCTCGGACGTAAGGGAGACCCAGTACTTC. Protein sequence: CASSDVRETQYF.